The rows below give T cell receptor beta chains drawn from one sample of a study of cytomegalovirus exposure and HLA in healthy donors. Sequencing used immunoSEQ multiplex PCR; TCRdb keeps in-frame clones, though not all of them. With 200,000 to 250,000 clones in the sample, the ten largest clones hold 1.1%. The sequenced sample was PBMCs. The source is a girl aged 2 to 9 in good health and CMV-seropositive. The CDR3 runs from the conserved cysteine through the conserved F or W. Fields, in order: D gene, V gene, J gene, CDR3 DNA, CDR3 protein. The D gene is left open where the match is weak.

>-|TRBV6-4|TRBJ2-2
TGTGCCAGCAGTGAGAAGGGGGTCGGGGAGCTGTTTTTT
CASSEKGVGELFF
>-|TRBV27|TRBJ2-1
TGTGCCAGCAGTTTGGACGGGAGCGACTACAATGAGCAGTTCTTC
CASSLDGSDYNEQFF
>-|TRBV28|TRBJ1-2
TGTGCCAGCAGTTTGTCGGCAGGGGATGATGGCTACACCTTC
CASSLSAGDDGYTF
>-|TRBV6-6|TRBJ2-7
TGTGCCAGCAGTTATATCGGGGGGCGAAACGAGCAGTACTTC
CASSYIGGRNEQYF
>-|TRBV5-6|TRBJ1-6
TGTGCCAGCAGGGATGCAGGGAATTCACCCCTCCACTTT
CASRDAGNSPLHF
>TRBD1|TRBV5-6|TRBJ1-2
TGTGCCAGCAGCTACGAGGACAGGGTTGCTCCAAGCTACACCTTC
CASSYEDRVAPSYTF
>TRBD2|TRBV7-2|TRBJ2-1
TGTGCCAGCAGCGAACTAGCGGGAGGGTACAATGAGCAGTTCTTC
CASSELAGGYNEQFF
>TRBD2|TRBV9|TRBJ2-3
TGTGCCAGCAGCGTAGTATCGGGGGGGTGGAAGACAGATACGCAGTATTTT
CASSVVSGGWKTDTQYF
>TRBD1|TRBV19|TRBJ2-7
TGTGCCAGTAGTTCCCACCTCCGGGACAGTTCCTACGAGCAGTACTTC
CASSSHLRDSSYEQYF
>TRBD1|TRBV6-6|TRBJ1-5
TGTGCCAGCAGTTTCCCTCGAGGACAGGGTCACCAGCCCCAGCATTTT
CASSFPRGQGHQPQHF